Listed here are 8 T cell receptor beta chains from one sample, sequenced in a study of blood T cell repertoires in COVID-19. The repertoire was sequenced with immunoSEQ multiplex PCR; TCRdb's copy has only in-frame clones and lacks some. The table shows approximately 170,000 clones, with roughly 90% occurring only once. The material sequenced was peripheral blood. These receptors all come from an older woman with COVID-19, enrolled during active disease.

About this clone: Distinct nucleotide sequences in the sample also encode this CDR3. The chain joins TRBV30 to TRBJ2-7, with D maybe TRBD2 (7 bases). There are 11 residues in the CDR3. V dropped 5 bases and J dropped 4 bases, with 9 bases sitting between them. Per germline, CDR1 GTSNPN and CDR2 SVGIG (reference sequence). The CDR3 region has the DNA TGTGCCTGGCGGGGGGCATACGAGCAGTACTTC. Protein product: CAWRGAYEQYF.

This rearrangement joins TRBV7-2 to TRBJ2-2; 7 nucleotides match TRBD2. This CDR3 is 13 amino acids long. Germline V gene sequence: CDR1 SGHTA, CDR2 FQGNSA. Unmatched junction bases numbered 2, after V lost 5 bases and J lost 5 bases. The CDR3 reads CASSPGGTGELFF. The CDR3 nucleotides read TGTGCCAGCAGCCCCGGGGGGACCGGGGAGCTGTTTTTT.

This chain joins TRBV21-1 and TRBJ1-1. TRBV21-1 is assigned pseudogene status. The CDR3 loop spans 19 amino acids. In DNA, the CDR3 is TGTGCCAGCAGCAAAGCTTTGGGGGTTTCCGGGGGGACGAACACTGAAGCTTTCTTT. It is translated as CASSKALGVSGGTNTEAFF.

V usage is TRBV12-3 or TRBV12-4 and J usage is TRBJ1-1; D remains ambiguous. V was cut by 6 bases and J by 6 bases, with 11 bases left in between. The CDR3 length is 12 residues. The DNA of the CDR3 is TGTGCCAGCAGACCCGCAGAGGCTGAAGCTTTCTTT. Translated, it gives CASRPAEAEAFF.

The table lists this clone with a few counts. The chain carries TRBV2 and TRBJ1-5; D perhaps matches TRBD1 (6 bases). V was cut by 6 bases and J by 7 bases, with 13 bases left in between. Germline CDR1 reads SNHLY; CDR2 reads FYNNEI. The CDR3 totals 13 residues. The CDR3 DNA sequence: TGTGCCAGCAGGAGGGAGGGGGACCAGCCCCAGCATTTT. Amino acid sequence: CASRREGDQPQHF.

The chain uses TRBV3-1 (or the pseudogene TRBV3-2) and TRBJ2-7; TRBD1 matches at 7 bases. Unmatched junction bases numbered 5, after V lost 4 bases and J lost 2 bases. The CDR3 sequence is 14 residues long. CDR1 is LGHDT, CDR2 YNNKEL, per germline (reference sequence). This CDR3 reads CASSRTGTAYEQYF. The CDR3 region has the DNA TGTGCCAGCAGCCGAACCGGGACAGCCTACGAGCAGTACTTC.

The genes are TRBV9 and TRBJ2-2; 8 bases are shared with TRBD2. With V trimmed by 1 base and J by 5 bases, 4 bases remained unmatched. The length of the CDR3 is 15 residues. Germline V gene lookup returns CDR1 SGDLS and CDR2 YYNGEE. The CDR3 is CASSVRIAGTGELFF. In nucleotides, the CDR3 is TGTGCCAGCAGCGTAAGAATAGCGGGGACCGGGGAGCTGTTTTTT.

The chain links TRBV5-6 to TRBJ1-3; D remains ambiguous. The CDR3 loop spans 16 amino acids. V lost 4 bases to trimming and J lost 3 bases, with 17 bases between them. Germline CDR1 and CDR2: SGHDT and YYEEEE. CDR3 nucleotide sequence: TGTGCCAGCAGCCCGGGGAAGGCTTTAGTTGGAAACACCATATATTTT. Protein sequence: CASSPGKALVGNTIYF.